This section outlines one T cell receptor beta chain sequence together with its context. The assay was immunoSEQ multiplex PCR, and TCRdb's table has in-frame clones only and misses some. The sample includes about 98,000 clones, about 85% of them seen just once. The data are from a study of blood T cell repertoires in COVID-19. The CDR3 contains 17 residues. CDR1 SEHNR and CDR2 FQNEAQ come from the germline V gene (reference sequence). V shed 9 bases, J shed 3 bases, and the junction held 16 bases outside the gene matches. This chain uses TRBV7-9 with TRBJ1-1; 10 bases are a match to TRBD1. Material: peripheral blood. The sequence came from a man aged 65 to 85 with acute or convalescent COVID-19. The CDR3 spells CASVPGTGDEGYTEAFF. The CDR3 nucleotides are TGTGCCAGTGTCCCCGGGACAGGGGACGAAGGGTACACTGAAGCTTTCTTT.